These 29 T cell receptor beta chains came from one sample sequenced in a study of blood T cell repertoires in COVID-19. Assay used: immunoSEQ multiplex PCR; TCRdb lists only in-frame clones, some missing. Among around 340,000 clones, roughly 87% were seen once, and the ten largest hold 3% to 4.5%. The sequenced sample was peripheral blood. The source of these receptors is a woman aged 60-75 years with COVID-19, enrolled during active disease.

The chain carries TRBV9 and TRBJ1-6; TRBD1 agrees at 8 bases. Germline V lookup: CDR1 SGDLS, CDR2 YYNGEE. The trim removed 3 bases at V and 5 bases at J, leaving 4 bases unmatched. This CDR3 region has 15 residues. The CDR3 sequence is CASSAGQGNNSPLHF. CDR3 in DNA: TGTGCCAGCAGCGCAGGACAGGGAAATAATTCACCCCTCCACTTT.

The chain combines TRBV9 with TRBJ1-1, with 8 bases identical to TRBD1. V shed 0 bases, J shed 4 bases, and the junction held 14 bases outside the gene matches. From germline, CDR1 is SGDLS and CDR2 YYNGEE. The CDR3 totals 18 residues. CDR3 loop: CASSVGAGGTSAGTEAFF. The DNA of the CDR3 is TGTGCCAGCAGCGTAGGGGCAGGGGGCACCTCTGCGGGCACTGAAGCTTTCTTT.

The rearrangement links TRBV7-7 to TRBJ2-1, with 7 bases aligning to TRBD2. This CDR3 contains 13 residues. The germline V gene encodes CDR1 SSHAT and CDR2 FNYEAQ (reference sequence). After removal of 5 bases from V and 8 bases from J, the junction contained 6 bases not matched to a gene. The CDR3 sequence is CASSLRTRDEQFF. The CDR3 nucleotides read TGTGCCAGCAGCCTACGGACTAGGGATGAGCAGTTCTTC.

The gene calls are TRBV6-1 and TRBJ1-5; perhaps TRBD1 as D (6 bases). V gave up 4 bases and J gave up 5 bases, with 18 bases separating them. The germline V gene encodes CDR1 MNHNS and CDR2 SASEGT. The CDR3 length is 16 residues. This chain's CDR3 is CASSGGLQGGYQPQHF. The DNA of the CDR3 is TGTGCCAGCAGTGGGGGGCTACAGGGTGGCTATCAGCCCCAGCATTTT.

A word on this clone: A read error is likely, as this CDR3 ends without the conserved phenylalanine or tryptophan. The DNA is left out, because the CDR3 cannot be placed on it with certainty; the CDR3 is given as TCRdb lists it. The chain couples TRBV29-1 to TRBJ2-3; no check of the table's D call, TRBD2, against the DNA was made. Per the germline V gene, CDR1 is SQVTM and CDR2 is ANQGSEA. The CDR3 has 10 residues if both end residues are counted. This CDR3 reads CSVDREGFYP.

This clone was counted between two and nine times. DNA of the CDR3: TGTGCCAGCAGTAGGGACAGGGAGGGCGAAAAACTGTTTTTT. Amino acid sequence: CASSRDREGEKLFF. The J gene is TRBJ1-4, the V gene TRBV25-1; the match to TRBD1 covers 9 bases. CDR1 and CDR2 (germline): MGHDK, SYGVNS. Trimming cost V 5 bases and J 8 bases; bases outside gene matches: 6. The CDR3 is 14 amino acids.

The chain couples TRBV7-2 to TRBJ1-5, with D hard to call. Per the germline V gene, CDR1 is SGHTA and CDR2 is FQGNSA. This CDR3 has 15 amino acids. The V end lost 5 bases, the J end lost 4 bases, and 15 bases lay between the germline ends. The CDR3 here is CASSPWPGGNQPQHF. The CDR3 DNA follows: TGTGCCAGCAGCCCCTGGCCGGGTGGAAATCAGCCCCAGCATTTT.

V usage is TRBV3-1 (or the pseudogene TRBV3-2) and J usage is TRBJ1-2; D gene ambiguous. The germline CDR1 and CDR2 sequences are LGHDT and YNNKEL (reference sequence). V lost 2 bases, J lost 9 bases, and 10 bases lay in between. The CDR3 extends over 12 amino acids. This CDR3 reads CASSQSGGSYTF. The CDR3 nucleotides are TGTGCCAGCAGCCAATCAGGAGGGAGCTACACCTTC.

V gene TRBV6-5 combines with J gene TRBJ2-2, with 8 bases matching TRBD2. The CDR3 contains 15 residues. Unmatched junction bases numbered 8, after V lost 10 bases and J lost 1 base. Germline CDR1 reads MNHEY; CDR2 reads SVGAGI. The CDR3 protein is CATTGGVKNTGELFF. The CDR3 DNA is TGTGCCACCACGGGGGGGGTGAAGAACACCGGGGAGCTGTTTTTT.

V gene TRBV6-5 combines with J gene TRBJ1-5; 8 nucleotides agree with TRBD1. V lost 6 bases to trimming and J lost 5 bases; unmatched junction nucleotides: 6. Germline CDR1 and CDR2: MNHEY and SVGAGI. The CDR3 length is 14 residues. The chain's CDR3 is CASSRGQGYQPQHF. CDR3 in DNA: TGTGCCAGCAGCCGAGGACAGGGTTATCAGCCCCAGCATTTT.

The table lists this clone with a count of one. The genes are TRBV12-3 or TRBV12-4 and TRBJ1-1; D perhaps matches TRBD1 (6 bases). The CDR3 runs 13 residues. Trimming left V 5 bases short and J 5 bases short, with 12 bases between. The CDR3 loop reads CASSLTGSTEAFF. CDR3 sequence (DNA): TGTGCCAGCAGTCTTACAGGGAGTACTGAAGCTTTCTTT.

The V and J genes are TRBV12-5 and TRBJ2-1, with 13 bases that match TRBD2. The CDR3 is 19 residues long. V shed 3 bases, J shed 1 base, and the junction held 9 bases outside the gene matches. CDR1 LGHNT and CDR2 FRNRAP come from the germline V gene. The CDR3 DNA reads TGTGCTAGTGGTTTCGGGACTAGCGGGGCCCGTAGTTCCTACAATGAGCAGTTCTTC. Translated: CASGFGTSGARSSYNEQFF. The full variable domain, rest sourced from reference TRBV12-5 and TRBJ2-1, is DARVTQTPRHKVTEMGQEVTMRCQPILGHNTVFWYRQTMMQGLELLAYFRNRAPLDDSGMPKDRFSAEMPDATLATLKIQPSEPRDSAVYFCASGFGTSGARSSYNEQFFGPGTRLTVL.

This chain joins TRBV7-9 and TRBJ1-4; D perhaps matches TRBD1 (6 bases). The CDR3 is made up of 15 amino acids. V gave up 5 bases and J gave up 4 bases, with 14 bases separating them. Per the germline V gene, CDR1 is SEHNR and CDR2 is FQNEAQ (reference sequence). The CDR3, as DNA: TGTGCCAGCAGCCCATCTGGGGGCCTTAATGAAAAACTGTTTTTT. It is translated as CASSPSGGLNEKLFF.

This chain joins TRBV2 and TRBJ1-5; no firm D call. Germline V CDR1 and CDR2: SNHLY, FYNNEI. V was cut by 3 bases and J by 6 bases, with 12 bases left in between. The CDR3 is 14 amino acids. The CDR3 here is CASSEGDAGQPQHF. The CDR3 nucleotides read TGTGCCAGCAGTGAGGGAGATGCCGGTCAGCCCCAGCATTTT. Looking up the rest from reference TRBV2 and TRBJ1-5 gives the full variable domain: EPEVTQTPSHQVTQMGQEVILRCVPISNHLYFYWYRQILGQKVEFLVSFYNNEISEKSEIFDDQFSVERPDGSNFTLKIRSTKLEDSAMYFCASSEGDAGQPQHFGDGTRLSIL.

This chain uses TRBV5-6 with TRBJ2-7; 9 positions agree with TRBD2. V trimming: 4 bases; J trimming: 2 bases; junction bases outside the gene matches: 7. The CDR3 is made up of 15 amino acids. Germline values: CDR1 SGHDT, CDR2 YYEEEE. CDR3 DNA sequence: TGTGCCAGCAGCCCACCAGCGGGGGGTCCCTACGAGCAGTACTTC. This translates into CASSPPAGGPYEQYF.

This chain links TRBV7-8 with TRBJ1-1; D remains ambiguous. This CDR3 region has 14 residues. Germline V gene data show CDR1 as SGHVS and CDR2 as FQNEAQ. The V end was cut by 3 bases, the J end by 6 bases, with 14 bases between. The CDR3, as DNA: TGTGCCAGCAGCTTTGAGGGTCGAAACGCTGAAGCTTTCTTT. Translating it yields CASSFEGRNAEAFF.

Comment on this clone: This same CDR3 is encoded by further DNA sequences in the sample. The chain combines TRBV7-2 with TRBJ2-5; maybe TRBD2 (7 bases). Looked up from germline, CDR1 is SGHTA and CDR2 is FQGNSA. Trimming removed 0 bases at V and 5 bases at J, with 13 bases between. The CDR3 covers 15 residues. CDR3 nucleotides: TGTGCCAGCAGCTTAGCCGGGGGGCCCGGGGAGACCCAGTACTTC. Amino acids: CASSLAGGPGETQYF. The variable domain in full, with the rest retrieved from reference TRBV7-2 and TRBJ2-5, is GAGVSQSPSNKVTEKGKDVELRCDPISGHTALYWYRQSLGQGLEFLIYFQGNSAPDKSGLPSDRFSAERTGGSVSTLTIQRTQQEDSAVYLCASSLAGGPGETQYFGPGTRLLVL.

The DNA of the CDR3 is TGTGCCAGCAGCCAAGATACAGGGCAGAGGGGCTACACCTTC. This gives the protein CASSQDTGQRGYTF. The chain couples TRBV3-1 (or the pseudogene TRBV3-2) to TRBJ1-2; D may be TRBD1 (6 bases). The V and J ends lost 0 bases and 8 bases respectively, with 13 bases between them. CDR1 and CDR2 from the germline V gene are LGHDT and YNNKEL (reference sequence). The CDR3 sequence is 14 residues long.

V gene TRBV5-1 combines with J gene TRBJ1-2, with D perhaps TRBD1 (5 bases). The germline V gene encodes CDR1 SGHRS and CDR2 YFSETQ. V lost 4 bases to trimming and J lost 5 bases, with 27 bases between them. This CDR3 is built from 18 residues. CDR3 nucleotide sequence: TGCGCCAGCAGCCCCCGGGGGAGAGGAAACGCGAACCTATATGGCTACACCTTC. Translating gives CASSPRGRGNANLYGYTF.

This rearrangement joins TRBV28 to TRBJ1-4; a weak D match, TRBD1 (6 bases). CDR3 length: 16 amino acids. Germline V gene sequence: CDR1 MDHEN, CDR2 SYDVKM. Trimming cost V 3 bases and J 2 bases, with 13 bases left between them. CDR3 in amino acids: CASSFQGKGTNEKLFF. The DNA of the CDR3 is TGTGCCAGCAGTTTCCAGGGGAAAGGCACTAATGAAAAACTGTTTTTT.

V gene TRBV2 combines with J gene TRBJ1-3; 10 nucleotides line up with TRBD1. Germline assignment: CDR1 SNHLY and CDR2 FYNNEI. V was clipped by 6 bases and J by 2 bases; unmatched bases: 4. The CDR3 is made up of 15 amino acids. CDR3 amino acids: CASSKDRGTGNTIYF. The CDR3 DNA follows: TGTGCCAGCAGCAAGGACAGGGGGACTGGAAACACCATATATTTT.

The genes are TRBV3-1 (or the pseudogene TRBV3-2) and TRBJ2-1, with TRBD2 matching 8 bases. V was clipped by 4 bases and J by 10 bases; unmatched bases: 15. The CDR3 has 16 residues. Per the germline V gene, CDR1 is LGHDT and CDR2 is YNNKEL (reference sequence). CDR3 sequence (DNA): TGTGCCAGCAGCCCTAGAGGTCGGGGGGGCAGAGGGGAGCAGTTCTTC. It codes for CASSPRGRGGRGEQFF.

J is TRBJ1-2 and V is TRBV9; D is perhaps TRBD1 (6 bases). Looked up from germline, CDR1 is SGDLS and CDR2 is YYNGEE. CDR3 length: 17 amino acids. Between the trimmed V and J ends, which lost 1 base and 7 bases, there was a span of 23 bases. CDR3 loop: CASSVSLPGQGKGGYTF. The CDR3 coding sequence is TGTGCCAGCAGCGTATCTCTCCCTGGGCAGGGGAAAGGTGGCTACACCTTC.

This chain joins TRBV7-2 and TRBJ2-5, with a weak D call TRBD2 (5 bases). Trimming removed 3 bases at V and 3 bases at J, with 17 bases between. In germline, CDR1 is SGHTA, CDR2 FQGNSA. This CDR3 is built from 16 residues. CDR3 sequence (DNA): TGTGCCAGCAGCTTGTGGGGAGTTAACATTAAAGAGACCCAGTACTTC. Its protein product is CASSLWGVNIKETQYF.

The CDR3 DNA reads TGTGCCAGCAGTTTAAGCAGGGTCTCACCCCTCCACTTT. Translated, it gives CASSLSRVSPLHF. The chain has TRBV27 and TRBJ1-6; a possible D gene is TRBD1 (5 bases). CDR1 and CDR2 (germline): MNHEY, SMNVEV (reference sequence). The CDR3 length is 13 residues. Trimming pared 2 bases from V and 10 bases from J, leaving 9 bases between.

Points on this clone: The sample contains more than one DNA sequence encoding this CDR3. The chain recombines TRBV5-1 with TRBJ1-1, with a weak D call TRBD1 (6 bases). Germline V gene lookup returns CDR1 SGHRS and CDR2 YFSETQ. This CDR3 is built from 15 residues. V was pared by 0 bases and J by 7 bases, with 16 bases between. In DNA, the CDR3 is TGCGCCAGCAGCTTGGGGTCTCAGGGGTTGAATGAAGCTTTCTTT. It encodes CASSLGSQGLNEAFF.

The chain couples TRBV6-5 to TRBJ1-4; no reliable D call. V lost 10 bases and J lost 7, with 13 bases in between. This CDR3 spans 12 amino acids. Germline V gene lookup returns CDR1 MNHEY and CDR2 SVGAGI. The CDR3 region is CATPLLSEKLFF. In DNA form, the CDR3 reads TGTGCCACCCCCTTACTAAGTGAAAAACTGTTTTTT.

Turning to this clone: Other DNA sequences in this specimen translate into the identical CDR3. This chain uses TRBV5-1 with TRBJ2-7, with D tentatively TRBD1 (5 bases). Trimming took off 4 bases at V and 4 bases at J, with 9 bases between the two ends. CDR3 length: 12 residues. Germline-derived CDR1 and CDR2 are SGHRS and YFSETQ. The CDR3 loop is CASSLQGYEQYF. The CDR3 region has the DNA TGCGCCAGCAGCCTCCAGGGTTACGAGCAGTACTTC.

The J gene is TRBJ1-1, the V gene TRBV27; tentatively, D is TRBD1 (6 bases). Germline V gene sequence: CDR1 MNHEY, CDR2 SMNVEV (reference sequence). CDR3 size: 15 residues. The V end was cut by 6 bases, the J end by 2 bases, with 16 bases between. CDR3 residues: CASRRRTDYNTEAFF. CDR3 nucleotide sequence: TGTGCCAGCAGAAGACGGACAGACTATAACACTGAAGCTTTCTTT.